What follows describes a single T cell receptor (beta chain). Antigen specificity is unknown. The table came from immunoSEQ multiplex PCR; TCRdb's copy has only in-frame clones and leaves some out. The repertoire includes roughly 1.4 million clones, approximately 98.5% of them detected once, and approximately 0.38% sits in the top ten. The data originate from a study of shared clonotypes between healthy human individuals. Germline V lookup: CDR1 MDHEN, CDR2 SYDVKM. This CDR3 spans 17 amino acids. Trimming took off 2 bases at V and 5 bases at J, with 20 bases between the two ends. Study conclusions and caveats: For sorted subsets, rarefaction showed incomplete sequencing despite large depth.

The sequenced sample consisted of naive CD4+ T cells sorted from blood. Subset noted: CD45RA+ positively selected. The chain employs TRBV28 and TRBJ2-3, with D perhaps given as TRBD1 or TRBD2 (6 bases each). The sequence was obtained from a man aged 25-45 years in good health. The CDR3 here is CASSLRGTSFYRDTQYF. CDR3 coding DNA: TGTGCCAGCAGTTTACGGGGGACAAGTTTCTACCGAGATACGCAGTATTTT.